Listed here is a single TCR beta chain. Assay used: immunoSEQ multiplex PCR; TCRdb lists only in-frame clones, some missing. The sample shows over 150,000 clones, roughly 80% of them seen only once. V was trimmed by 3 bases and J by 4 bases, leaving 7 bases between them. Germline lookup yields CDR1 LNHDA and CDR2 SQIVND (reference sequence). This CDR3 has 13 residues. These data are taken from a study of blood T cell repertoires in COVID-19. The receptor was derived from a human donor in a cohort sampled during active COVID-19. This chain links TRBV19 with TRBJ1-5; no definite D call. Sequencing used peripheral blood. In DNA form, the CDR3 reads TGTGCCAGTAGTATTCCTATTAATCAGCCCCAGCATTTT. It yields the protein CASSIPINQPQHF.